This passage covers 30 T cell receptor beta chains from one sample sequenced in a study of lymphopenia after photon versus proton radiotherapy. Assay used: immunoSEQ multiplex PCR; TCRdb lists only in-frame clones, some missing. The sample has about 50,000 clones; roughly 90% are singletons. Sequences were derived from peripheral blood, sampled from a patient treated with photon-based radiotherapy. Every receptor here comes from a woman in her thirties or forties with cholangiocarcinoma.

The rearrangement links TRBV2 to TRBJ1-2; TRBD1 is a possible D gene (6 bases). Germline-derived CDR1 and CDR2 are SNHLY and FYNNEI. The CDR3 has 16 amino acids. Trimming left V 5 bases short and J 6 bases short, with 22 bases between. The CDR3 here is CASSPTGAKGVDGYTF. The DNA of the CDR3 is TGTGCCAGCAGTCCGACGGGGGCCAAAGGGGTAGATGGCTACACCTTC.

This clone was seen once. The chain combines TRBV7-9 with TRBJ2-2; 8 bases map to TRBD2. CDR1 and CDR2 (germline): SEHNR, FQNEAQ (reference sequence). Germline trimming cut 1 base from V and 6 bases from J; bases unmatched to any gene: 7. The CDR3 sequence is 16 residues long. This CDR3 reads CASSLGERGTPGELFF. CDR3 nucleotides: TGTGCCAGCAGCTTAGGCGAGCGGGGGACCCCCGGGGAGCTGTTTTTT.

The chain is built from TRBV7-2 and TRBJ2-7; TRBD2 is a possible D gene (5 bases). Germline V gene data show CDR1 as SGHTA and CDR2 as FQGNSA. The CDR3 extends over 12 amino acids. Between the trimmed V and J ends, which lost 5 bases and 4 bases, there was a span of 9 bases. The CDR3 bases are TGTGCCAGCAGCCCTTCGGGGTACGAGCAGTACTTC. As protein: CASSPSGYEQYF.

J is TRBJ2-7 and V is TRBV27, with a weak D call TRBD1 (6 bases). CDR1 MNHEY and CDR2 SMNVEV come from the germline V gene (reference sequence). Trimming cost V 6 bases and J 0 bases, with 15 bases left between them. The CDR3 extends over 15 amino acids. The CDR3 reads CASSHRTASSYEQYF. CDR3 nucleotides: TGTGCCAGCAGCCATCGGACAGCTAGCTCCTACGAGCAGTACTTC.

As regards this clone: One junction end does not reproduce the germline sequence, and a read error may be involved. The V and J genes are TRBV28 and TRBJ2-7; 7 positions agree with TRBD1. This CDR3 comprises 11 residues. The germline V gene encodes CDR1 MDHEN and CDR2 SYDVKM. CDR3 sequence reads: CATFQQGRADF. The CDR3 DNA sequence: TGTGCCACCTTTCAACAGGGGAGAGCGGACTTC.

This chain links TRBV28 with TRBJ2-7; D remains ambiguous. CDR3 size: 15 residues. V lost 3 bases, J lost 0 bases, and 12 bases lay in between. CDR1 is MDHEN and CDR2 is SYDVKM in the germline V gene. CDR3 nucleotides: TGTGCCAGCAGTTTCGCTCAGGTTAGCTCCTACGAGCAGTACTTC. Translated, it gives CASSFAQVSSYEQYF.

Here the CDR3 DNA reads TGTGCCAGCAGCGTAGCTACAGATACGCAGTATTTT. Its protein product is CASSVATDTQYF. The chain links TRBV9 to TRBJ2-3; D unclear. The germline V gene has CDR1 SGDLS and CDR2 YYNGEE. The CDR3 sequence is 12 residues long. Between the trimmed V and J ends, which lost 0 bases and 3 bases, there was a span of 2 bases.

The chain joins TRBV5-1 to TRBJ1-1; 7 nucleotides align to TRBD1. The V segment lost 0 bases and the J segment 3 bases; nucleotides outside the gene matches: 8. Germline lookup yields CDR1 SGHRS and CDR2 YFSETQ. The CDR3 length is 16 residues. The CDR3 DNA is TGCGCCAGCAGCTTGGTATCAGGGGGTAGGGACACTGAAGCTTTCTTT. It translates to CASSLVSGGRDTEAFF.

This clone came up once. V is TRBV2 and J is TRBJ2-2; 9 bases are shared with TRBD2. Germline V CDR1 and CDR2: SNHLY, FYNNEI. Trimming at V came to 4 bases and at J to 2 bases, leaving 5 bases not matched to a gene. The CDR3 contains 16 residues. The CDR3 DNA reads as TGTGCCAGCAGTGTAGGTAGCGGGAGTAACACCGGGGAGCTGTTTTTT. Translation gives CASSVGSGSNTGELFF.

This clone was counted only a few times. DNA for the CDR3: TGCGCCAGCAGTGATTTTACTAGCACAGATACGCAGTATTTT. The encoded protein is CASSDFTSTDTQYF. The genes are TRBV10-1 and TRBJ2-3; D is uncertain. The CDR3 is 14 amino acids. Germline loops: CDR1 WNHNN, CDR2 SYGVQD (reference sequence). The V gene lost 3 bases and the J gene lost 0 bases, with 7 bases spanning the gap.

This clone was found a few times. This chain connects TRBV4-1 to TRBJ2-2, with 7 bases aligning to TRBD2. The CDR3 loop spans 16 amino acids. Germline V gives CDR1 MGHRA, CDR2 YSYEKL. The junction had 9 bases not matched to a gene; V was cut back by 4 bases and J by 4 bases. This CDR3 reads CASSLVAGVGTGELFF. The DNA of the CDR3 is TGCGCCAGCAGCCTGGTAGCGGGCGTCGGCACCGGGGAGCTGTTTTTT.

The J gene is TRBJ2-1, the V gene TRBV5-1, with D hard to call. There are 13 residues in the CDR3. Trimming shortened V by 0 bases and J by 5 bases, and 6 bases separated the two germline ends. The germline V gene has CDR1 SGHRS and CDR2 YFSETQ. This chain's CDR3 is CASSLVWDNEQFF. CDR3 nucleotides: TGCGCCAGCAGCTTGGTTTGGGACAATGAGCAGTTCTTC.

A single count supports this clone. The V and J genes are TRBV6-6 and TRBJ2-7; 9 bases line up with TRBD2. Per the germline V gene, CDR1 is MNHNY and CDR2 is SVGAGI (reference sequence). This CDR3 has 15 residues. The V and J ends lost 7 bases and 5 bases, in that order; junction bases with no gene match: 12. This CDR3 reads CASNRRGGGQDEQYF. As DNA, the CDR3 is TGTGCCAGCAACCGACGCGGGGGGGGGCAAGACGAGCAGTACTTC.

This clone came up once. V is TRBV11-3 and J is TRBJ2-6; 7 positions match TRBD1. Per germline, CDR1 SGHNT and CDR2 YENEEA. V gave up 5 bases and J gave up 1 base; unmatched junction bases: 14. The CDR3 has 19 residues. CDR3: CASSARQGSSTSGANVLTF. The CDR3 coding sequence is TGTGCCAGCAGCGCAAGACAGGGTTCCTCAACTTCTGGGGCCAACGTCCTGACTTTC. Full variable domain (rest looked up from reference TRBV11-3 and TRBJ2-6): EAGVVQSPRYKIIEKKQPVAFWCNPISGHNTLYWYLQNLGQGPELLIRYENEEAVDDSQLPKDRFSAERLKGVDSTLKIQPAELGDSAVYLCASSARQGSSTSGANVLTFGAGSRLTVL.

V gene TRBV9 combines with J gene TRBJ2-1; 7 bases are shared with TRBD2. The CDR3 sequence is 15 residues long. Germline-derived CDR1 and CDR2 are SGDLS and YYNGEE. The J segment lost 3 bases and the V segment lost 3 bases, leaving 6 bases of the junction unmatched. CDR3 sequence (DNA): TGTGCCAGCAGCGGTGCCGGGACTATCTACAATGAGCAGTTCTTC. Its protein product is CASSGAGTIYNEQFF.

The J gene is TRBJ1-6, the V gene TRBV2, with D tentatively TRBD1 (5 bases). Looked up from germline, CDR1 is SNHLY and CDR2 is FYNNEI. The germline V and J ends were trimmed by 7 bases and 6 bases, with 10 bases remaining between them. This CDR3 region has 13 residues. The CDR3 coding sequence is TGTGCCAGCACGATAGGGGCTAATTCACCCCTCCACTTT. This translates into CASTIGANSPLHF.

The CDR3 DNA follows: TGTGCCAGCAGCTTAGCGGAGCTCTATGGCTACACCTTC. As protein: CASSLAELYGYTF. The chain uses TRBV7-2 and TRBJ1-2; no clear D. Germline CDR1 and CDR2: SGHTA and FQGNSA. The CDR3 contains 13 residues. V gave up 0 bases and J gave up 4 bases, with 6 bases separating them.

The V and J genes are TRBV25-1 and TRBJ2-3; D might be TRBD2 (6 bases). V dropped 1 base and J dropped 6 bases, with 8 bases sitting between them. Germline CDR1 is MGHDK and CDR2 is SYGVNS. This CDR3 has 13 amino acids. The CDR3 DNA sequence: TGTGCCAGCAGTGAATTCGGAGGGGATACGCAGTATTTT. Translating gives CASSEFGGDTQYF.

V gene TRBV18 combines with J gene TRBJ2-7, with 7 positions matching TRBD1. Looked up from germline, CDR1 is KGHSH and CDR2 is LQKENI. The CDR3 is 14 residues long. J was trimmed by 6 bases and V by 3 bases; bases with no gene match: 8. The CDR3: CASSPALQGSEQYF. The CDR3 DNA reads as TGTGCCAGCTCACCGGCCCTACAGGGGTCCGAGCAGTACTTC.

The rearrangement links TRBV9 to TRBJ2-5; TRBD1 is a possible D gene (6 bases). Per the germline V gene, CDR1 is SGDLS and CDR2 is YYNGEE. V was shortened by 3 bases and J by 5 bases, with 20 bases between the two germline ends. CDR3 length: 16 residues. CDR3 residues: CASSAGADSRRETQYF. The CDR3 nucleotides read TGTGCCAGCAGCGCAGGAGCGGACAGCCGGCGGGAGACCCAGTACTTC.

The chain employs TRBV11-2 and TRBJ2-1; 11 bases are shared with TRBD2. Looked up from germline, CDR1 is SGHAT and CDR2 is FQNNGV. This CDR3 has 18 amino acids. The J segment lost 7 bases and the V segment lost 5 bases, leaving 16 bases of the junction unmatched. CDR3 DNA: TGTGCCAGCAGCCTAAGTCTAGCGGGGGGCCTTATGACTAATGAGCAGTTCTTC. This sequence encodes CASSLSLAGGLMTNEQFF. Full variable domain (outside the CDR3, taken from reference TRBV11-2 and TRBJ2-1): EAGVAQSPRYKIIEKRQSVAFWCNPISGHATLYWYQQILGQGPKLLIQFQNNGVVDDSQLPKDRFSAERLKGVDSTLKIQPAKLEDSAVYLCASSLSLAGGLMTNEQFFGPGTRLTVL.

The count of this clone is one. Relative to the germline gene, one junction end is altered; a read error may explain this. V gene TRBV27 combines with J gene TRBJ1-6; 9 positions agree with TRBD1. Germline loops: CDR1 MNHEY, CDR2 SMNVEV (reference sequence). The CDR3 contains 21 residues. DNA for the CDR3: TGTGCCAGCAGTTTAAAAATTTGGGGTTTTTGGGACAGGGATTATAGTTCACCCCTCCACTTT. Translation gives CASSLKIWGFWDRDYSSPLHF.

This chain joins TRBV27 and TRBJ1-6, with D perhaps matching TRBD1 (6 bases). Trimming cost V 7 bases and J 14 bases, with 15 bases left between them. Germline V gene sequence: CDR1 MNHEY, CDR2 SMNVEV (reference sequence). This CDR3 is 12 amino acids long. In DNA, the CDR3 is TGTGCCAGCAACTCAGGGGCAGGGTCCCTCCACTTT. It is translated as CASNSGAGSLHF.

The chain is built from TRBV27 and TRBJ1-2; tentative D call: TRBD1 (6 bases). V was pared by 5 bases and J by 6 bases, with 19 bases between. The V gene's germline CDR1 is MNHEY and CDR2 SMNVEV (reference sequence). This CDR3 is 15 amino acids long. The CDR3 nucleotides read TGTGCCAGCAGTCGATGGGGGGCAGATGACAATGGCTACACCTTC. Its protein is CASSRWGADDNGYTF.

The rearrangement links TRBV5-1 to TRBJ1-2; maybe TRBD1 (6 bases). The length of the CDR3 is 16 residues. V lost 0 bases to trimming and J lost 4 bases, with 16 bases between them. Germline assignment: CDR1 SGHRS and CDR2 YFSETQ. CDR3 sequence: CASSLETGIALYGYTF. The CDR3 nucleotides read TGCGCCAGCAGCTTGGAAACAGGGATCGCCCTCTATGGCTACACCTTC.

This clone came up once. This sample includes further DNA sequences coding for the same CDR3. The chain combines TRBV20-1 with TRBJ2-7; D gene ambiguous. The CDR3 totals 11 residues. Germline V gene lookup returns CDR1 DFQATT and CDR2 SNEGSKA (reference sequence). Between the trimmed V and J ends, which lost 3 bases and 7 bases, there was a span of 10 bases. CDR3 region: CSARFSLEQYF. In DNA form, the CDR3 reads TGCAGTGCTAGGTTCAGTTTAGAGCAGTACTTC.

The rearrangement joins TRBV7-2 to TRBJ1-1; no clear D gene. In germline, CDR1 is SGHTA, CDR2 FQGNSA. The CDR3 is 15 amino acids. V was cut by 7 bases and J by 0 bases, with 15 bases left in between. CDR3 region: CASIPVFGMNTEAFF. The CDR3 region has the DNA TGTGCCAGCATCCCTGTATTCGGGATGAACACTGAAGCTTTCTTT.

The chain carries TRBV25-1 and TRBJ2-7; D is possibly TRBD2 (6 bases). Trimming shortened V by 3 bases and J by 2 bases, and 17 bases separated the two germline ends. Germline V gene data show CDR1 as MGHDK and CDR2 as SYGVNS. The CDR3 has 16 residues. The CDR3 sequence: CASSDRPSGLTYEQYF. The DNA for the CDR3 is TGTGCCAGCAGTGATCGCCCCAGCGGGCTAACCTACGAGCAGTACTTC.

The V gene is TRBV29-1, the J gene TRBJ2-1, with D perhaps TRBD1 (5 bases). Germline CDR1 and CDR2: SQVTM and ANQGSEA. The CDR3 is made up of 15 amino acids. V was cut by 5 bases and J by 0 bases, with 14 bases left in between. Written as DNA, the CDR3 is TGCAGCGTTCTTTCAGGGTGGGTCTCCTACAATGAGCAGTTCTTC. Protein sequence: CSVLSGWVSYNEQFF.

The chain combines TRBV18 with TRBJ1-1; no firm D call. V was cut by 3 bases and J by 5 bases, with 22 bases left in between. CDR1 KGHSH and CDR2 LQKENI come from the germline V gene. This CDR3 comprises 17 residues. CDR3 sequence reads: CASSPTEWLNGRTEAFF. DNA of the CDR3: TGTGCCAGCTCACCGACGGAATGGCTGAACGGTCGGACTGAAGCTTTCTTT.